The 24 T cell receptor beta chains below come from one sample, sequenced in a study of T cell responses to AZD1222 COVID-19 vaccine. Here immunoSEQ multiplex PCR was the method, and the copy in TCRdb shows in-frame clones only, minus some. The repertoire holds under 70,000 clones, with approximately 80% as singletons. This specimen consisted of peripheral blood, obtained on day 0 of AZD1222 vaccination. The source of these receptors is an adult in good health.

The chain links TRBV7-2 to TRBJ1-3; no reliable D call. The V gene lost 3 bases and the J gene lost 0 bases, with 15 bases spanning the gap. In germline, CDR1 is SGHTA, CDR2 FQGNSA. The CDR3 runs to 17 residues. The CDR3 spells CASSFFPPGPSGNTIYF. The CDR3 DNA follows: TGTGCCAGCAGCTTTTTCCCCCCTGGACCCTCTGGAAACACCATATATTTT.

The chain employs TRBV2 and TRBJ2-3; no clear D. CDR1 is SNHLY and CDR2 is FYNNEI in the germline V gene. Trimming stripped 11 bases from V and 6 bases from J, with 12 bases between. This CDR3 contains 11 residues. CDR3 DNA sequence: TGTGCCGCCATGCTTACGGATACGCAGTATTTT. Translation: CAAMLTDTQYF.

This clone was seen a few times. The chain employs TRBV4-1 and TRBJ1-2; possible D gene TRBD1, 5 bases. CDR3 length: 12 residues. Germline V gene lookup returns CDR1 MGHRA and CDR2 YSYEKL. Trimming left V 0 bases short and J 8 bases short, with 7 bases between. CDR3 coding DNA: TGCGCCAGCAGCCAAGACAGGGCCGGCTACACCTTC. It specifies CASSQDRAGYTF.

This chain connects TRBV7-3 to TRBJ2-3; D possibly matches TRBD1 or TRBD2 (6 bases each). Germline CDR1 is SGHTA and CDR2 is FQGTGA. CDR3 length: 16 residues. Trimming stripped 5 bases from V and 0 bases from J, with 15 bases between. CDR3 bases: TGTGCCAGCAGCCTCCGGGGGCAACCTAGCACAGATACGCAGTATTTT. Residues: CASSLRGQPSTDTQYF. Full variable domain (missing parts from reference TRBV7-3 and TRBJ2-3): GAGVSQTPSNKVTEKGKYVELRCDPISGHTALYWYRQSLGQGPEFLIYFQGTGAADDSGLPNDRFFAVRPEGSVSTLKIQRTERGDSAVYLCASSLRGQPSTDTQYFGPGTRLTVL.

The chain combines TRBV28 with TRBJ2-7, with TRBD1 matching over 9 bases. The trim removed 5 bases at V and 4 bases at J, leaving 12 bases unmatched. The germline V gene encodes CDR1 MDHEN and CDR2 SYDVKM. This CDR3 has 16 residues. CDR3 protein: CASSNPLRTGVYEQYF. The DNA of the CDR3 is TGTGCCAGCAGTAACCCTCTTAGGACAGGGGTTTACGAGCAGTACTTC. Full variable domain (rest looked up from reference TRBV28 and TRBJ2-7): DVKVTQSSRYLVKRTGEKVFLECVQDMDHENMFWYRQDPGLGLRLIYFSYDVKMKEKGDIPEGYSVSREKKERFSLILESASTNQTSMYLCASSNPLRTGVYEQYFGPGTRLTVT.

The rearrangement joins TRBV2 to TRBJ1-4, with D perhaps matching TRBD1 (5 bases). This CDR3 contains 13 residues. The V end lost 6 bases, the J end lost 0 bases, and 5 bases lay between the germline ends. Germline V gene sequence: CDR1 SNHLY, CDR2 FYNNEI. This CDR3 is CASRGATNEKLFF. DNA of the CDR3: TGTGCCAGCAGAGGGGCAACTAATGAAAAACTGTTTTTT.

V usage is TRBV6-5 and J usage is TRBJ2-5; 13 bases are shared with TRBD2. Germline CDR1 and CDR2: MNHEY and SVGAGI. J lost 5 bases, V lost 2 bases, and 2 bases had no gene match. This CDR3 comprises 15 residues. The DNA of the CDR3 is TGTGCCAGCAGTTACGGGACTAGCGGGATGGAGACCCAGTACTTC. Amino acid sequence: CASSYGTSGMETQYF.

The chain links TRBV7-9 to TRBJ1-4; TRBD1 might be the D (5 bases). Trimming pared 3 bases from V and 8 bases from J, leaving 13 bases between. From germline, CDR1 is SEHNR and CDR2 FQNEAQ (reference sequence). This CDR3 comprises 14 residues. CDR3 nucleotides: TGTGCCAGCAGCTTGGGGGGAGGTAACGAAAAACTGTTTTTT. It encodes CASSLGGGNEKLFF.

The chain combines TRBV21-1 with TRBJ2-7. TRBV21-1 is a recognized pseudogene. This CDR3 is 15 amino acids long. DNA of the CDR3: TGTGCCAGCAGCAAAGTCGGCAAGAGCTCCTACGAGCAGTACTTC. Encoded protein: CASSKVGKSSYEQYF.

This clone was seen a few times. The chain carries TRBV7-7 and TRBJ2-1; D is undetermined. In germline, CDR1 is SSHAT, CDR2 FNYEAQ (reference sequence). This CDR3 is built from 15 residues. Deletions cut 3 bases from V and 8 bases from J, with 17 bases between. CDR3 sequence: CASSFQVGGGDEQFF. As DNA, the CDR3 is TGTGCCAGCAGCTTTCAAGTCGGCGGCGGCGATGAGCAGTTCTTC.

The CDR3 sequence is CASSLTGAGYEQYF. The CDR3 region has the DNA TGTGCCAGCAGTCTGACAGGGGCGGGGTACGAGCAGTACTTC. This chain joins TRBV28 and TRBJ2-7, with TRBD1 matching over 8 bases. Germline values: CDR1 MDHEN, CDR2 SYDVKM. V was pared by 5 bases and J by 4 bases, with 7 bases of the junction left unmatched. The CDR3 contains 14 residues.

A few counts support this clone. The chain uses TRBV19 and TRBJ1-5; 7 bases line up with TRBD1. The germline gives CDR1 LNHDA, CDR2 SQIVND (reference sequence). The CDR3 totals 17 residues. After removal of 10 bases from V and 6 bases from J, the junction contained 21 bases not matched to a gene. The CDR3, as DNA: TGTGCCACGCCCTTCCAGGGTTCGCCCCCAGGGGGTCAGCCCCAGCATTTT. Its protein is CATPFQGSPPGGQPQHF.

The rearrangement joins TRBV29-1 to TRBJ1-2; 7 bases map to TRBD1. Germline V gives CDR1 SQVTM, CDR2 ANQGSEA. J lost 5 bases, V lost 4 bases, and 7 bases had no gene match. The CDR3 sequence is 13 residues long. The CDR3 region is CSVASGTAYGYTF. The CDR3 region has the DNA TGCAGCGTTGCATCCGGGACAGCTTATGGCTACACCTTC.

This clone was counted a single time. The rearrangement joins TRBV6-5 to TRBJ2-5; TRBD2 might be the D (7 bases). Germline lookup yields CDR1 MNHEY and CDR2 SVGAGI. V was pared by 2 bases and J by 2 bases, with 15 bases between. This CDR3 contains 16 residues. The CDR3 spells CASSYGGGPWQETQYF. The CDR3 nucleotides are TGTGCCAGCAGTTACGGGGGGGGGCCGTGGCAAGAGACCCAGTACTTC.

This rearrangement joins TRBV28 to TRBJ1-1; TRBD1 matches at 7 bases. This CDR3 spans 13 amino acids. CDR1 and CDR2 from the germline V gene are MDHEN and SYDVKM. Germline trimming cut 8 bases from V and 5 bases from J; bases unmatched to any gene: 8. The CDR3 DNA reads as TGTGCCAGCTTTCAGGGGGATCGGACTGAAGCTTTCTTT. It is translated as CASFQGDRTEAFF.

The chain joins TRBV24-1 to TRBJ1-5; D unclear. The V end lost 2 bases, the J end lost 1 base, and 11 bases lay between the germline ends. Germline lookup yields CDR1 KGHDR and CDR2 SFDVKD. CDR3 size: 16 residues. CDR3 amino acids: CATSDSGRTSNQPQHF. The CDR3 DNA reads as TGTGCCACCAGTGATTCCGGACGGACGAGCAATCAGCCCCAGCATTTT.

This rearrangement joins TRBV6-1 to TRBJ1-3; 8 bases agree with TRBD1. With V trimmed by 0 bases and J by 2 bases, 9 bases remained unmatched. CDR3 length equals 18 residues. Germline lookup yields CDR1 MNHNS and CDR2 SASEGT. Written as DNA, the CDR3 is TGTGCCAGCAGTGAAGCGCTTCAGGGGGCAGCGGCTGGAAACACCATATATTTT. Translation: CASSEALQGAAAGNTIYF.

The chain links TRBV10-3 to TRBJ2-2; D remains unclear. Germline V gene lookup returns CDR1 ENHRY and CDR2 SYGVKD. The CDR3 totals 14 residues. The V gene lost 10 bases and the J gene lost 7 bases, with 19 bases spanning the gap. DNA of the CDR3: TGTGCCACCCAGGCGGCCGGGTTAGGCGGGGAGCTGTTTTTT. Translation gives CATQAAGLGGELFF.

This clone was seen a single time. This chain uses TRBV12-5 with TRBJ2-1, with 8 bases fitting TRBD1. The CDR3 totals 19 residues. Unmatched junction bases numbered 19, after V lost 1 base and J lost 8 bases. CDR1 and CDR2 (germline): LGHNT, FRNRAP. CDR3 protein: CASGLETGELPRTRDEQFF. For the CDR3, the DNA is TGTGCTAGTGGTTTGGAGACAGGGGAACTTCCCAGAACGAGAGATGAGCAGTTCTTC.

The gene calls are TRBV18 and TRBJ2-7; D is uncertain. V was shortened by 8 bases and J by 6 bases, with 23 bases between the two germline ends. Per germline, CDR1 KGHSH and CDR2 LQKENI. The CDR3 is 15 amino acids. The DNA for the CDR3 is TGTGCCAGCCGAAACCAGGAAACTGGCAGTCCCGAGCAGTACTTC. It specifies CASRNQETGSPEQYF. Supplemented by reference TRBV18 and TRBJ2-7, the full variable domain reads NAGVMQNPRHLVRRRGQEARLRCSPMKGHSHVYWYRQLPEEGLKFMVYLQKENIIDESGMPKERFSAEFPKEGPSILRIQQVVRGDSAAYFCASRNQETGSPEQYFGPGTRLTVT.

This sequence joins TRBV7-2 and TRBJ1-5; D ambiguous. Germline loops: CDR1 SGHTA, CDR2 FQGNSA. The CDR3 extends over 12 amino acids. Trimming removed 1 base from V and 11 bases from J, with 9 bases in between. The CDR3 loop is CASSLGGTAQHF. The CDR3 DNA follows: TGTGCCAGCAGCTTAGGTGGCACAGCCCAGCATTTT.

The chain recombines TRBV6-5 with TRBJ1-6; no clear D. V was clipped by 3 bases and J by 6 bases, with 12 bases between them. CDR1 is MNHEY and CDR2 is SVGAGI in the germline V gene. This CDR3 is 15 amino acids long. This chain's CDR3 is CASSYDMMINSPLHF. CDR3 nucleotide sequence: TGTGCCAGCAGTTATGATATGATGATTAATTCACCCCTCCACTTT.

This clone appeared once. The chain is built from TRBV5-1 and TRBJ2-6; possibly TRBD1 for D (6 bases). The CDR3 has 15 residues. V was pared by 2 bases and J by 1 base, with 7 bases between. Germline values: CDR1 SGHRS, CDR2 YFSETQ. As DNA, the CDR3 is TGCGCCAGCAGCTTTACAGGGTCTGGGGCCAACGTCCTGACTTTC. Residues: CASSFTGSGANVLTF.

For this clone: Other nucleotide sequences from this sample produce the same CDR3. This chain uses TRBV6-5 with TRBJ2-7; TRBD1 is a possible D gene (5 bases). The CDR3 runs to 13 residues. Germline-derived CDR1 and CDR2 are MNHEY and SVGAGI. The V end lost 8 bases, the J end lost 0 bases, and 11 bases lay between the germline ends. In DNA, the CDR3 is TGTGCCAGCGGACGAGGACACTCCTACGAGCAGTACTTC. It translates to CASGRGHSYEQYF.